This TCR beta chain was recovered during a study of CD8+ T cells in alopecia areata (dated 2018 in TCRdb). Background on the whole study: Treated patients were enrolled in an open-label pilot trial of oral tofacitinib at 5 to 10 mg twice daily for moderate-to-severe alopecia areata. Tofacitinib was administered for 6 to 18 months, and 6 months of follow-up off drug were then conducted to assess delayed response and recurrence. For the treated patients, the SALT score, which quantifies what percentage of scalp surface area is affected, served as the measure of disease severity. To study T cell clonal expansion in alopecia areata, the researchers applied high-throughput TCRbeta sequencing to both the C3H/HeJ mouse model and human patients. In humans, TCRbeta sequencing was performed on scalp tissue and on sorted CD4+ and CD8+ peripheral blood T cells from healthy controls and from patients with patchy or totalis/universalis alopecia areata. Patients on tofacitinib were biopsied at baseline and after 4 and 24 weeks of treatment, and several of the patients also had a later scalp biopsy. Clonality in the scalp was compared among normal scalp (n=4), patchy alopecia areata scalp (n=8), and alopecia totalis/universalis scalp (n=8). RNA came from the PAXgene miRNA kit for fixed scalp, the miRNeasy kit for PBMCs, and the RNeasy kit for mouse skin. immunoSEQ multiplex PCR using 35 Vbeta forward primers and 13 Jbeta reverse primers was used to amplify TCRbeta CDR3 regions.

As regards this clone: Its target antigen remains unknown. Per-base qualities were not stored, and no clone one base away is much larger.

Beyond this particular receptor, the publication reports: Compared with normal scalp, lesional scalp had higher clonality and more expanded CD8+ clones, particularly in alopecia totalis/universalis, a pattern that suggests antigenic drive. Tofacitinib significantly lowered scalp clonality and the number of expanded CD8+ clones among the top 100 scalp clones. Many expanded lesional clones were found to persist in scalp and blood during tofacitinib treatment, and relapse after treatment cessation may be partly explained by this persistence. Because the treated cohort was small and had just a single nonresponder, larger studies are needed to establish links between baseline CD8+ expansion and response. Compared with mice, TCR sequences shared between patients were less clear, possibly partly because of HLA diversity across the patient population. Unlike mouse skin, where gammadelta T cells dominate, normal human skin contains resident alphabeta T cells that get sequenced too, which complicates analysis of the scalp TCR repertoire.

V lost 2 bases and J lost 0 bases; the stretch between them is 11 bases long. The CDR3, from cysteine to phenylalanine, totals 15 residues. The only DNA kept is the CDR3, 45 bases in frame from the first base. Based on the germline V gene, the CDR1 and CDR2 sequences are SGHRS and YFSETQ. The method behind the library was the immunoSEQ multiplex PCR assay. To provide template for TCR sequencing, every sample had RNA extracted and reverse transcribed into cDNA. First-strand cDNA was synthesized with SuperScript III using a 2:1 mix of oligo-dT and random hexamers. A synthetic immune receptor repertoire was used to gauge amplification bias, and whatever bias remained was removed computationally. The paper's processing steps were these. After raw reads were preprocessed to remove errors, the CDR3 was defined following IMGT conventions as running from the conserved cysteine to phenylalanine. Clonality was calculated as 1 minus Shannon entropy normalized by log2 of the number of productive unique TCRs. Whether scalp clones were CD4 or CD8 was inferred by matching scalp TCRbeta sequences against CD4 and CD8 repertoires sorted from blood. This immuneACCESS table, as held by TCRdb, lists in-frame sequences with V and J called but not all clones. Of the missing ones, under half trace to an unresolved V gene in checked studies; the others have no known cause. The D gene and trimming were derived from the DNA, and the V and J assignments and clone size from that table. The sample includes over 100,000 clones, with roughly 55% observed a single time. The ten biggest clones cover 10% to 15% of the sample.

The time point tag for this specimen amounts to: around 22 weeks on oral tofacitinib. The sample's treatment or condition label is to be understood as: oral pan-JAK inhibitor, 5-10 mg twice daily. Lesional scalp punch biopsies and peripheral blood were obtained from alopecia areata patients. PBMCs were isolated by density centrifugation and stained for CD3, CD4 and CD8, after which CD4+ and CD8+ T cells were sorted on a FACSAria. The source of this sequence is a human donor with alopecia areata. The chain joins TRBV5-1 to TRBJ1-2; the D gene is perhaps TRBD1, on 5 matching bases. Material: CD8+ T cells sorted from blood, obtained at week 24, from a patient treated with tofacitinib. At the DNA level, the sequence is TGCGCCAGCAGCTTCGATGTGGGGGCTAACTATGGCTACACCTTC. It translates as CASSFDVGANYGYTF.